This T cell receptor (beta chain) was profiled in a study of siplizumab effects on memory and regulatory T cells. Germline V gives CDR1 MNHNS, CDR2 SASEGT. Trimming removed 3 bases from V and 7 bases from J, with 9 bases in between. The CDR3 runs 13 residues. Sequence data were generated for unstimulated naive, memory, effector memory and TEMRA subsets in a few donor pairs. The protocol was immunoSEQ multiplex PCR, while the TCRdb copy is restricted to in-frame clones and leaves out a portion. This table holds some 62,000 clones, less than 80% found once. V is TRBV6-1 and J is TRBJ1-4, with D perhaps TRBD1 (5 bases). The sequence derives from a human donor in good health. Sequencing was carried out using memory CD4+ T cells sorted from blood. CDR3 protein: CASSEGRGEKLFF. Written as DNA, the CDR3 is TGTGCCAGCAGTGAGGGAAGGGGTGAAAAACTGTTTTTT.